One and the same sample provided the 22 T cell receptor beta chains below, sequenced in a study of breast tumors, draining lymph nodes, adjacent tissues. TCRdb re-derived calls from the multiplex PCR reads in MiXCR, one entry per CDR3 protein. This sample has 85,000 to 130,000 distinct CDR3 sequences, with 21% found just once. Samples came from axillary lymph nodes draining the breast cancer. Sequenced input: axillary lymph node tissue. The origin of the receptors is a female donor with breast cancer. Some clones in this sample may be carry-over from other donors' samples.

A remark on this clonotype: The CDR3 does not close with the conserved phenylalanine or tryptophan, likely indicating a read error. The J gene is TRBJ2-3, the V gene TRBV4-2; tentatively, D is TRBD2 (5 bases). Germline V lookup: CDR1 LGHNA, CDR2 YNFKEQ. The CDR3 runs to 15 residues. Here the CDR3 reads CASSQDAFLGDAQYS. The CDR3 DNA is TGTGCCAGCAGCCAAGATGCATTCTTGGGAGATGCGCAGTATTCT.

This clonotype was detected ten times or more. The chain carries TRBV5-1 and TRBJ1-3; D ambiguous. This CDR3 region has 12 residues. Germline CDR1 reads SGHRS; CDR2 reads YFSETQ. The V end was cut by 5 bases, the J end by 0 bases, with 3 bases between. This CDR3 reads CASRSSGNTIYF. The CDR3 DNA reads as TGCGCCAGCAGGAGCTCTGGAAACACCATATATTTT.

This clonotype was recorded a few times. The chain uses TRBV11-2 and TRBJ1-4; the D gene is possibly TRBD1 (5 bases). V was shortened by 5 bases and J by 3 bases, with 19 bases between the two germline ends. Germline loops: CDR1 SGHAT, CDR2 FQNNGV. The CDR3 extends over 17 amino acids. CDR3 sequence (DNA): TGTGCCAGCAGCGTCAACTTTAACCAGGGACCTAATGAAAAACTGTTTTTT. Translating it yields CASSVNFNQGPNEKLFF.

The chain recombines TRBV27 with TRBJ2-5; either TRBD1 or TRBD2 may fit D (5 bases each). The germline V and J ends were trimmed by 6 bases and 5 bases, with 28 bases remaining between them. CDR3 size: 18 residues. The germline V gene has CDR1 MNHEY and CDR2 SMNVEV (reference sequence). CDR3 nucleotide sequence: TGTGCCAGCAGCCAACTGGTTGGGACGGTTCTTTCCCCCGAGACCCAGTACTTC. Encoded protein: CASSQLVGTVLSPETQYF.

The sample holds many counts of this clonotype. The chain has TRBV19 and TRBJ1-2; TRBD1 might be the D (5 bases). The CDR3 has 11 amino acids. Trimming took 9 bases from V and 4 from J, leaving 9 bases between them. Germline values: CDR1 LNHDA, CDR2 SQIVND (reference sequence). The CDR3: CASGQTYGYTF. The CDR3 nucleotides are TGTGCCAGCGGACAAACCTATGGCTACACCTTC.

Many counts were recorded for this clonotype. The genes are TRBV5-1 and TRBJ2-5; 8 bases are a match to TRBD1. Germline values: CDR1 SGHRS, CDR2 YFSETQ. This CDR3 contains 14 residues. V shed 4 bases and J 5 bases; nucleotides not matched to a gene: 7. The CDR3 bases are TGCGCCAGCAGCCCGACAGGGGTGCAGGAGACCCAGTACTTC. Translation gives CASSPTGVQETQYF.

The V and J genes are TRBV5-6 and TRBJ2-2, with D possibly matching TRBD1 (6 bases). Germline V lookup: CDR1 SGHDT, CDR2 YYEEEE. V was shortened by 3 bases and J by 5 bases, with 14 bases between the two germline ends. The CDR3 is 15 amino acids. DNA for the CDR3: TGTGCCAGCAGCTGGGGGCTAGGTCTTACCGGGGAGCTGTTTTTT. Its translation is CASSWGLGLTGELFF.

Ten or more counts support this clonotype. The V call is TRBV11-2, the J call TRBJ2-2; 10 positions agree with TRBD2. CDR1 is SGHAT and CDR2 is FQNNGV in the germline V gene. CDR3 length: 16 residues. V lost 3 bases, J lost 1 base, and 2 bases stayed unmatched. CDR3 loop: CASSFGLAVNTGELFF. The DNA for the CDR3 is TGTGCCAGCAGCTTCGGACTAGCGGTGAACACCGGGGAGCTGTTTTTT.

This clonotype was seen once. A much larger clonotype is one base distant, so this may be a read error. The rearrangement joins TRBV30 to TRBJ1-2; no definite D call. The germline gives CDR1 GTSNPN, CDR2 SVGIG (reference sequence). The CDR3 spans 11 residues. CDR3 protein: CAWSRFSGHTF. CDR3 DNA sequence: TGTGCCTGGAGCAGATTTAGTGGCCACACCTTC.

Concerning this clonotype itself: A much larger clone differs by one base, so this may be a read error. The V and J genes are TRBV12-3 or TRBV12-4 and TRBJ2-2; D might be TRBD1 (5 bases). The CDR3 length is 15 residues. V was pared by 3 bases and J by 3 bases, with 11 bases between. The DNA of the CDR3 is TGTGCCAGCAGTTTCGGACCAGGGTACACCGGGGAGCTGTTTTTT. It encodes CASSFGPGYTGELFF.

This clonotype showed up many times. The CDR3 sequence: CASSGVGSEKLFF. In DNA, the CDR3 is TGTGCCAGCAGCGGGGTCGGTAGCGAAAAACTGTTTTTT. The rearrangement uses TRBV5-6 and TRBJ1-4; D is unclear. Trimming cost V 4 bases and J 8 bases, with 12 bases left between them. The CDR3 runs to 13 residues. Germline CDR1 and CDR2: SGHDT and YYEEEE.

This clonotype came up a few times. This may stem from a read error, because a much larger clone lies one nucleotide away. The chain is built from TRBV20-1 and TRBJ1-4; unclear D gene. This CDR3 spans 17 amino acids. From germline, CDR1 is DFQATT and CDR2 SNEGSKA (reference sequence). The CDR3 coding sequence is TGCAGTACTAGAGATCAAGCTCGCCTGGAGCATAATGAAAAACTGTTTTTT. Translating it yields CSTRDQARLEHNEKLFF.

The table lists this clonotype with a count of one. A much larger clone differs from this one at a single base, so this may be a read error. V usage is TRBV3-1 and J usage is TRBJ2-1; D gene uncertain. The CDR3 loop spans 12 amino acids. Germline CDR1 reads LGHDT; CDR2 reads YNNKEL (reference sequence). CDR3 sequence reads: CASSQVNNERFF. CDR3 in DNA: TGTGCCAGCAGCCAGGTAAACAATGAGCGGTTCTTC.

This clonotype was observed at least ten times. V usage is TRBV5-1 and J usage is TRBJ2-7, with 9 bases that match TRBD1. The CDR3 is 14 residues long. Germline CDR1 and CDR2: SGHRS and YFSETQ. V lost 6 bases, J lost 4 bases, and 8 bases stayed unmatched. The chain's CDR3 is CASTFGTGSYEQYF. DNA for the CDR3: TGCGCCAGCACCTTCGGGACAGGGAGTTACGAGCAGTACTTC.

This clonotype was seen ten or more times. The V gene is TRBV25-1, the J gene TRBJ1-4; 9 bases match TRBD1. Germline-derived CDR1 and CDR2 are MGHDK and SYGVNS. The CDR3 length is 19 residues. J lost 0 bases, V lost 3 bases, and 11 bases had no gene match. CDR3 region: CASSDGTGTVVATNEKLFF. CDR3 coding DNA: TGTGCCAGCAGTGATGGGACAGGGACTGTGGTTGCAACTAATGAAAAACTGTTTTTT.

This clonotype has just a few counts. The chain's CDR3 is CASSEDAGAYNEQFF. In nucleotides, the CDR3 is TGTGCCAGCAGTGAAGACGCGGGCGCATACAATGAGCAGTTCTTC. V usage is TRBV9 and J usage is TRBJ2-1, with D perhaps matching TRBD2 (5 bases). Germline V gene lookup returns CDR1 SGDLS and CDR2 YYNGEE. Trimming cost V 5 bases and J 4 bases, with 16 bases left between them. This CDR3 contains 15 residues.

In regard to this clonotype: An end of the junction differs from the germline gene, which may be a read error. The chain couples TRBV3-1 to TRBJ2-1; 12 bases align to TRBD2. Germline V gene lookup returns CDR1 LGHDT and CDR2 YNNKEL (reference sequence). The CDR3 length is 19 residues. For the CDR3, the DNA is TGTGCCAGCAGCCAAGATAGGGCTAGCGGGGGGGGTACCTACAATGAGCAGTCCTTC. Protein: CASSQDRASGGGTYNEQSF.

This clonotype was counted many times. The chain joins TRBV12-3 or TRBV12-4 to TRBJ1-3, with a tentative D call TRBD1 (5 bases). Trimming stripped 1 base from V and 5 bases from J, with 6 bases between. CDR3 size: 13 residues. The CDR3 nucleotides are TGTGCCAGCAGTTTAGACAGGAGAAACACCATATATTTT. Protein product: CASSLDRRNTIYF.

About this clonotype itself: Just one base apart from a much larger clone, this may be a read error. The chain employs TRBV28 and TRBJ1-5; no clear D. This CDR3 is built from 13 residues. Trimming left V 3 bases short and J 0 bases short, with 3 bases between. Germline V gene data show CDR1 as MDHEN and CDR2 as SYDVKM. CDR3: CASSFVSNQPQHF. The CDR3 DNA is TGTGCCAGCAGTTTTGTTAGCAATCAGCCCCAGCATTTT.

A word on this clonotype: A much larger clone differs by one base, so this may be a read error. The rearrangement links TRBV11-2 to TRBJ1-3; 8 bases line up with TRBD1. V dropped 6 bases and J dropped 2; count of bases not matched to a gene: 3. Per the germline V gene, CDR1 is SGHAT and CDR2 is FQNNGV. This CDR3 contains 14 residues. CDR3 bases: TGTGCCAGCAGACCGACAGGGGCTGGAAACACCATATATTTT. Its translation: CASRPTGAGNTIYF.

At least ten counts were recorded for this clonotype. The chain couples TRBV20-1 to TRBJ2-3; D unclear. V dropped 6 bases and J dropped 1 base, with 11 bases sitting between them. CDR1 is DFQATT, CDR2 SNEGSKA, per germline (reference sequence). This CDR3 is 13 amino acids long. The CDR3 coding sequence is TGCAGTGCCCAATGGGCTGGCACAGATACGCAGTATTTT. Translation: CSAQWAGTDTQYF.

This clonotype has ten or more counts. V usage is TRBV20-1 and J usage is TRBJ2-5; D unclear. The CDR3 is made up of 14 amino acids. Germline V gene lookup returns CDR1 DFQATT and CDR2 SNEGSKA (reference sequence). The germline V and J ends were trimmed by 5 bases and 1 base, with 14 bases remaining between them. The CDR3 protein is CSASRLSVQETQYF. The DNA for the CDR3 is TGCAGTGCTTCCCGACTTTCTGTCCAAGAGACCCAGTACTTC.